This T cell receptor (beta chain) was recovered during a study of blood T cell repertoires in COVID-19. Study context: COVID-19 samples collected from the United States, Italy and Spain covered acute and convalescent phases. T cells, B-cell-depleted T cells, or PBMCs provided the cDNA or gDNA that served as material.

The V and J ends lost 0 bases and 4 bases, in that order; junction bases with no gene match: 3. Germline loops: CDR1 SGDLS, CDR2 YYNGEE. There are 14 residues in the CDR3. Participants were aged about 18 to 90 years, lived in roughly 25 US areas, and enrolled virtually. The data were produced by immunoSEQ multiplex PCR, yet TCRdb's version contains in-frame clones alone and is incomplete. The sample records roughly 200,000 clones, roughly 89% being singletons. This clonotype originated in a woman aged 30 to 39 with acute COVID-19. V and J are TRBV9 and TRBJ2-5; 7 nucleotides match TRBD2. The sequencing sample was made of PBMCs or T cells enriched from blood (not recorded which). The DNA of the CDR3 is TGTGCCAGCAGCGTAGATACGGGGGGAGAGACCCAGTACTTC. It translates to CASSVDTGGETQYF.